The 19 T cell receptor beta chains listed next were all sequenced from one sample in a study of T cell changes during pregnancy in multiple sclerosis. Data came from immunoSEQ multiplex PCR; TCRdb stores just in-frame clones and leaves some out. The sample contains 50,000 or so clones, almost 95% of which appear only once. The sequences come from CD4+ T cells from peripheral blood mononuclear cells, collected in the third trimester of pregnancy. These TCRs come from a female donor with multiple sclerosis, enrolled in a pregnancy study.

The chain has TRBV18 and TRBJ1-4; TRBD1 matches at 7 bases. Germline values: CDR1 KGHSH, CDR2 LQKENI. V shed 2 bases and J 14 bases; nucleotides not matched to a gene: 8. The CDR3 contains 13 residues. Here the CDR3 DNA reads TGTGCCAGCTCACCAAACAGGGGCGGATGGCTGTTTTTT. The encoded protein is CASSPNRGGWLFF.

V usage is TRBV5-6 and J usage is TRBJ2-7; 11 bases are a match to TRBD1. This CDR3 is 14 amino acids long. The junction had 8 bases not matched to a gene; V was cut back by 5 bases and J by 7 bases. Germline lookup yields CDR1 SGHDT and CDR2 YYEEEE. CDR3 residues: CASSYGQGAGEQYF. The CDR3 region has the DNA TGTGCCAGCAGTTACGGACAGGGGGCAGGGGAGCAGTACTTC.

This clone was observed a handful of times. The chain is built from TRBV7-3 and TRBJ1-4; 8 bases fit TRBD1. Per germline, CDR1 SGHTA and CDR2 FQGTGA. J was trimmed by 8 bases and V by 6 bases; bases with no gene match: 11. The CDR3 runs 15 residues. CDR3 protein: CASRGRQGKQEKLFF. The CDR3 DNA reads TGTGCCAGCAGAGGTAGACAGGGGAAACAAGAAAAACTGTTTTTT.

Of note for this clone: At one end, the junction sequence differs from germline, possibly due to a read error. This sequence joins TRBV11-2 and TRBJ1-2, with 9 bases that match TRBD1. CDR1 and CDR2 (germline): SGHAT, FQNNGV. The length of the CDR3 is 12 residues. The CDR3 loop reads CASSSYSGTGIF. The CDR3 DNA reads TGTGCCAGCAGCTCATACTCCGGGACAGGGATCTTC.

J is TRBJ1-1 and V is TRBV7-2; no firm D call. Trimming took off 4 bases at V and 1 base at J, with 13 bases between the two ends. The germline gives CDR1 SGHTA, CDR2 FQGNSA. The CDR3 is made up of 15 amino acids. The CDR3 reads CASSSRRVGNTEAFF. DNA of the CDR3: TGTGCCAGCAGCTCCCGGCGGGTTGGGAACACTGAAGCTTTCTTT.

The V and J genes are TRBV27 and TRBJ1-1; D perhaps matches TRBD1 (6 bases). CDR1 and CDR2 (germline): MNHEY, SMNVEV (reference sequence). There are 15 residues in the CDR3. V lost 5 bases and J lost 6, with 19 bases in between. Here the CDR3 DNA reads TGTGCCAGCAGTCCCCGACAGGTGGGTCCGGCTGAAGCTTTCTTT. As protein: CASSPRQVGPAEAFF.

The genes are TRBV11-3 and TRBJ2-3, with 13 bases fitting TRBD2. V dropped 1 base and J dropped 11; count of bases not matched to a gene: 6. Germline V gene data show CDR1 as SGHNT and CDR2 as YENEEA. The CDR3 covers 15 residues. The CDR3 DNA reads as TGTGCCAGCAGCTTAGCTTCGACTAGCGGGGGGAGGCAGTATTTT. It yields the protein CASSLASTSGGRQYF.

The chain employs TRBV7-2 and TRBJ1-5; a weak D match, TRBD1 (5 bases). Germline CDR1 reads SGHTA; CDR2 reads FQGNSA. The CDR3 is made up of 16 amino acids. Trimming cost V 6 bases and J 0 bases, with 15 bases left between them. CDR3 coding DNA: TGTGCCAGCAGGGACGGACAAATCTATAGCAATCAGCCCCAGCATTTT. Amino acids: CASRDGQIYSNQPQHF.

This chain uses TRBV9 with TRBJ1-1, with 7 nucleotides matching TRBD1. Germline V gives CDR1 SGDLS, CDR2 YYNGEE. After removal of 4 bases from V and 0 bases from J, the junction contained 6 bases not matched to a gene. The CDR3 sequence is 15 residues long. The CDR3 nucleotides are TGTGCCAGCAGCCCGAGGGACAGCATGAACACTGAAGCTTTCTTT. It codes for CASSPRDSMNTEAFF.

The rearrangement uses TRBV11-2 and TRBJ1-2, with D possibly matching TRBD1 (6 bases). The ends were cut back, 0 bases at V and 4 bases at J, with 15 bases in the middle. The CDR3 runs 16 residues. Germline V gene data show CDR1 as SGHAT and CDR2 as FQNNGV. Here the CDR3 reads CASSLEGSTGFYGYTF. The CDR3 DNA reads TGTGCCAGCAGCTTAGAGGGATCCACAGGGTTCTATGGCTACACCTTC.

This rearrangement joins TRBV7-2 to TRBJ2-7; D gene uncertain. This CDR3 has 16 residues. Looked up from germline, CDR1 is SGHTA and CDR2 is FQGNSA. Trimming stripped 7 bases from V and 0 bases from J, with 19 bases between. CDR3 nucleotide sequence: TGTGCCAGCACCGAAAAGTCGGTTTTTACCTCCTACGAGCAGTACTTC. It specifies CASTEKSVFTSYEQYF.

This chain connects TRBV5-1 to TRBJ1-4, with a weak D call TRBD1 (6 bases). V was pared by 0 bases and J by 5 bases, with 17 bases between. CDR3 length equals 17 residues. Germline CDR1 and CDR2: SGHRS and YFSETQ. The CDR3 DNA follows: TGCGCCAGCAGCTTGGCGGCAGGGGTTCGGGGAAATGAAAAACTGTTTTTT. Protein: CASSLAAGVRGNEKLFF.

CDR3 DNA: TGTGCCAGCAACCCGAGAGGGACAGAAGAGACCCAGTACTTC. It codes for CASNPRGTEETQYF. The gene calls are TRBV6-5 and TRBJ2-5; the match to TRBD1 covers 7 bases. Germline V gene sequence: CDR1 MNHEY, CDR2 SVGAGI. This CDR3 region has 14 residues. The J segment lost 3 bases and the V segment lost 7 bases, leaving 8 bases of the junction unmatched.

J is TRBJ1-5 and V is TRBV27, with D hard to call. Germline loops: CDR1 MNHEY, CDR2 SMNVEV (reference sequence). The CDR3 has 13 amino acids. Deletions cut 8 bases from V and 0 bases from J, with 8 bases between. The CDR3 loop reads CASGSYSNQPQHF. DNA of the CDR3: TGTGCCAGCGGCTCGTATAGCAATCAGCCCCAGCATTTT.

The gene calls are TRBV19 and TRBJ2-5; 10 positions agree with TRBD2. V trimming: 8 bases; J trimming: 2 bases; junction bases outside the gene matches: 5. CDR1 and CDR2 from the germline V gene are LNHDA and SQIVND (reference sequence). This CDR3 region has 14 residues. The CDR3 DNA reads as TGTGCCAGTGGCTCTAGCGGGGGACAAGAGACCCAGTACTTC. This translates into CASGSSGGQETQYF. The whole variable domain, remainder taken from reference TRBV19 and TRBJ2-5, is DGGITQSPKYLFRKEGQNVTLSCEQNLNHDAMYWYRQDPGQGLRLIYYSQIVNDFQKGDIAEGYSVSREKKESFPLTVTSAQKNPTAFYLCASGSSGGQETQYFGPGTRLLVL.

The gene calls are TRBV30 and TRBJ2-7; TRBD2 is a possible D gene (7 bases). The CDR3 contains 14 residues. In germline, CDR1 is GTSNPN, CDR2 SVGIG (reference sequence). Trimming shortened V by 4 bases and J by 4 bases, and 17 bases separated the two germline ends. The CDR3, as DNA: TGTGCCTGGAAGGTGGGGGGGCCTCCATACGAGCAGTACTTC. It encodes CAWKVGGPPYEQYF.

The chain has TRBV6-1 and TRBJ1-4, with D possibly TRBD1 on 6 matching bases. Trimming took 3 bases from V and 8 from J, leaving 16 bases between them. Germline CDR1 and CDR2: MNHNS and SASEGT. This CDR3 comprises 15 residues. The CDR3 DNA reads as TGTGCCAGCAGTGATATTTGGCAGGGGAGCGAAAAACTGTTTTTT. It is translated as CASSDIWQGSEKLFF.

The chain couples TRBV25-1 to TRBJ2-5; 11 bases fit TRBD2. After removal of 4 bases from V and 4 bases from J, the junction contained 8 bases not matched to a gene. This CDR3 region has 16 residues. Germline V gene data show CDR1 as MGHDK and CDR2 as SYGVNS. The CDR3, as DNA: TGTGCCAGCAGTGTCAATAGCGGGGGGGCCCCAGAGACCCAGTACTTC. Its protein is CASSVNSGGAPETQYF.

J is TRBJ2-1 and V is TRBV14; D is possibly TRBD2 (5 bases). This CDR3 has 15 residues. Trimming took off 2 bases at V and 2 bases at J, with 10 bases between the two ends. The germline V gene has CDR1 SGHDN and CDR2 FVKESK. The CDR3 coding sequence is TGTGCCAGCAGCCAACAAGGAGGAGCCTACAATGAGCAGTTCTTC. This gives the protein CASSQQGGAYNEQFF.